What follows are 16 T cell receptor beta chains derived from one specimen sequenced in a study of naive and memory T cell subsets. The beta constant-region primer was an equimolar mix of two oligonucleotides covering TRBC1 and TRBC2. Nested alpha and beta constant-region primers with the SP2 primer drove four PCR rounds on ligated cDNA. TCRdb independently ran MiXCR on the UMI-ligation and nested PCR reads; one entry per CDR3 protein. The sample lists more than 100,000 distinct CDR3 sequences; roughly 32% were seen once. The specimen was central memory CD4+ T cells from blood. These receptors came from a human donor in good health.

The rearrangement links TRBV7-9 to TRBJ2-3; 14 bases map to TRBD2. The CDR3 contains 17 residues. Looked up from germline, CDR1 is SEHNR and CDR2 is FQNEAQ (reference sequence). V lost 7 bases and J lost 6; bases outside the gene matches: 12. The chain's CDR3 is CASTPPGLAGVADTQYF. The CDR3 DNA is TGTGCCAGCACCCCCCCGGGACTAGCGGGAGTGGCCGATACGCAGTATTTT. Filled out from reference TRBV7-9 and TRBJ2-3, the complete variable domain reads DTGVSQNPRHKITKRGQNVTFRCDPISEHNRLYWYRQTLGQGPEFLTYFQNEAQLEKSRLLSDRFSAERPKGSFSTLEIQRTEQGDSAMYLCASTPPGLAGVADTQYFGPGTRLTVL.

This clonotype was observed a few times. The chain uses TRBV9 and TRBJ2-7; 8 bases fit TRBD2. The CDR3 loop spans 17 amino acids. V trimming: 3 bases; J trimming: 5 bases; junction bases outside the gene matches: 16. Germline assignment: CDR1 SGDLS and CDR2 YYNGEE. Here the CDR3 DNA reads TGTGCCAGCAGCGCCGTTCTAAGCGCGGGAGGTTTGCACGAGCAGTACTTC. Amino acid sequence: CASSAVLSAGGLHEQYF.

At least ten counts were recorded for this clonotype. The V call is TRBV12-3 or TRBV12-4, the J call TRBJ2-3; TRBD2 matches at 9 bases. The ends lost 5 bases at V and 2 bases at J; junction bases unmatched: 8. This CDR3 is built from 16 residues. The CDR3 DNA follows: TGTGCCAGCAGTCTACCGACTAGCGGATACACAGATACGCAGTATTTT. As protein: CASSLPTSGYTDTQYF.

This clonotype has only a few counts. CDR3 sequence reads: CASSFTRDQPQHF. The CDR3 DNA is TGTGCCAGCAGTTTTACACGGGATCAGCCCCAGCATTTT. V is TRBV27 and J is TRBJ1-5; D remains unclear. CDR1 MNHEY and CDR2 SMNVEV come from the germline V gene (reference sequence). V gave up 3 bases and J gave up 5 bases, with 8 bases separating them. The CDR3 contains 13 residues.

Only a few counts were recorded for this clonotype. The V and J genes are TRBV12-3 or TRBV12-4 and TRBJ1-2, with 7 bases aligning to TRBD1. V was clipped by 1 base and J by 4 bases; unmatched bases: 3. The CDR3 consists of 14 residues. CDR3 region: CASSLGQGAYGYTF. The CDR3 nucleotides read TGTGCCAGCAGTTTAGGACAGGGAGCCTATGGCTACACCTTC.

The rearrangement joins TRBV28 to TRBJ1-1, with a tentative D call TRBD1 (5 bases). The CDR3 spans 13 residues. V lost 7 bases to trimming and J lost 10 bases, with 19 bases between them. Looked up from germline, CDR1 is MDHEN and CDR2 is SYDVKM. CDR3 protein: CASNRGTAGGAFF. In DNA form, the CDR3 reads TGTGCCAGCAACCGAGGGACGGCCGGGGGAGCTTTCTTT.

The sample holds a few counts of this clonotype. The chain employs TRBV18 and TRBJ2-3, with D perhaps TRBD1 (5 bases). The germline V gene encodes CDR1 KGHSH and CDR2 LQKENI. The germline V and J ends were trimmed by 10 bases and 4 bases, with 12 bases remaining between them. The CDR3 covers 12 residues. The CDR3 DNA follows: TGTGCCACAAGACAAGGGGCAGATACGCAGTATTTT. It codes for CATRQGADTQYF.

This sequence joins TRBV18 and TRBJ2-5, with 9 bases that match TRBD2. This CDR3 comprises 13 residues. With 6 bases clipped from V and 4 bases from J, the junction kept 3 bases outside the gene matches. Per germline, CDR1 KGHSH and CDR2 LQKENI. This chain's CDR3 is CASSPGLAETQYF. The CDR3 coding sequence is TGTGCCAGCTCTCCGGGACTAGCAGAGACCCAGTACTTC.

The chain's CDR3 is CASSLSPRQGMDTQYF. CDR3 coding DNA: TGTGCCAGCAGTTTATCACCCCGACAGGGTATGGATACGCAGTATTTT. The chain joins TRBV27 to TRBJ2-3; 7 nucleotides line up with TRBD1. The CDR3 sequence is 16 residues long. Germline assignment: CDR1 MNHEY and CDR2 SMNVEV (reference sequence). The trim removed 0 bases at V and 6 bases at J, leaving 9 bases unmatched.

This clonotype has a handful of counts. The chain recombines TRBV6-5 with TRBJ1-4; D is possibly TRBD1 (5 bases). Germline assignment: CDR1 MNHEY and CDR2 SVGAGI. Trimming cost V 5 bases and J 8 bases, with 18 bases left between them. The CDR3 is made up of 15 amino acids. DNA for the CDR3: TGTGCCAGCAGTACCCGCGTCAGCCGGGGCGAAAAACTGTTTTTT. Its protein product is CASSTRVSRGEKLFF.

In this sample, this clonotype turned up a few times. This chain uses TRBV28 with TRBJ1-6; D perhaps matches TRBD1 (6 bases). This CDR3 spans 16 amino acids. Germline V gene sequence: CDR1 MDHEN, CDR2 SYDVKM. Trimming removed 5 bases from V and 12 bases from J, with 23 bases in between. CDR3 nucleotides: TGTGCCAGCAGTCGTCACGCCACAGGGAGTGGAAGACCCCTCCACTTT. It is translated as CASSRHATGSGRPLHF.

This clonotype was observed a handful of times. CDR3 sequence: CASSPPRSRGRTYNEQFF. The CDR3 region has the DNA TGTGCCAGCTCACCACCGAGGTCCAGGGGTCGGACCTACAATGAGCAGTTCTTC. The rearrangement uses TRBV18 and TRBJ2-1, with a tentative D call TRBD1 (6 bases). The CDR3 has 18 amino acids. Germline CDR1 is KGHSH and CDR2 is LQKENI. V shed 0 bases and J shed 2 bases, with 17 bases lying between them. Full variable domain (outside the CDR3, taken from reference TRBV18 and TRBJ2-1): NAGVMQNPRHLVRRRGQEARLRCSPMKGHSHVYWYRQLPEEGLKFMVYLQKENIIDESGMPKERFSAEFPKEGPSILRIQQVVRGDSAAYFCASSPPRSRGRTYNEQFFGPGTRLTVL.

This clonotype showed up many times. The chain carries TRBV4-3 and TRBJ2-3, with a possible D match to TRBD1 (6 bases). The germline V and J ends were trimmed by 3 bases and 0 bases, with 10 bases remaining between them. Looked up from germline, CDR1 is LGHNA and CDR2 is YSLEER. This CDR3 is 15 amino acids long. CDR3 protein: CASSQNRDSTDTQYF. CDR3 coding DNA: TGCGCCAGCAGCCAGAACAGGGATAGCACAGATACGCAGTATTTT.

J is TRBJ1-6 and V is TRBV28, with 10 bases aligning to TRBD1. There are 16 residues in the CDR3. From germline, CDR1 is MDHEN and CDR2 SYDVKM. The J segment lost 7 bases and the V segment lost 6 bases, leaving 9 bases of the junction unmatched. This CDR3 is CASRDGTGVANSPLHF. As DNA, the CDR3 is TGTGCCAGCAGGGACGGGACAGGGGTTGCGAATTCACCCCTCCACTTT.

The chain combines TRBV5-1 with TRBJ2-3, with TRBD1 matching 8 bases. The V segment lost 5 bases and the J segment 0 bases; nucleotides outside the gene matches: 11. Germline values: CDR1 SGHRS, CDR2 YFSETQ. The CDR3 is 17 amino acids. As DNA, the CDR3 is TGCGCCAGCAGGACAGGGGCGCGGGCACCGAGCACAGATACGCAGTATTTT. Amino acids: CASRTGARAPSTDTQYF.

The genes are TRBV6-1 and TRBJ2-3; TRBD2 matches at 8 bases. The CDR3 runs to 14 residues. J lost 4 bases, V lost 6 bases, and 6 bases had no gene match. The germline V gene encodes CDR1 MNHNS and CDR2 SASEGT. CDR3 coding DNA: TGTGCCAGCAGACCTGGACTAGCAGCAGATACGCAGTATTTT. Its protein is CASRPGLAADTQYF.